The sequence of this T cell receptor (beta chain) was determined in a study of cytotoxic CD8 clonotypes in ibrutinib-treated CLL. Some clones are missing from TCRdb's copy, which holds only in-frame ones; the method was immunoSEQ multiplex PCR. This table has 58,000 or so clones, around 60% appearing once. Unmatched junction bases numbered 6, after V lost 3 bases and J lost 0 bases. The CDR3 is 15 amino acids. CDR1 SGHTS and CDR2 YDEGEE come from the germline V gene. This specimen consisted of PBMCs, obtained after 12 months of ibrutinib treatment. The V call is TRBV5-8, the J call TRBJ2-7; 7 nucleotides match TRBD2. The TCR originated in a human donor with chronic lymphocytic leukemia. CDR3 sequence: CASSSAGVPSYEQYF. CDR3 bases: TGTGCCAGCAGCTCCGCGGGAGTTCCCTCCTACGAGCAGTACTTC.